This T cell receptor beta chain was identified in a study of graft-versus-host responses after intestinal transplantation. Study information: Every recipient had anti-thymocyte globulin induction and about three years of tacrolimus plus steroids. Study conclusions and caveats: Allografts of one patient group, those with graft-donor T cell macrochimerism, had high graft-versus-host to host-versus-graft clonal ratios. GvH clones were found in recipient marrow; some appeared first in ileum or blood.

CDR1 and CDR2 (germline): SGHDN, FVKESK. The junction had 3 bases not matched to a gene; V was cut back by 4 bases and J by 5 bases. The CDR3 extends over 13 amino acids. Method: immunoSEQ multiplex PCR; TCRdb's copy keeps in-frame clones and lacks some. The repertoire consists of roughly 75,000 clones, with 91% occurring once and the leading ten covering about 0.1%. This clone showed up just once. What it recognizes is unknown. The receptor's source is a human donor who received an intestinal transplant. This chain uses TRBV14 with TRBJ1-1; 8 nucleotides line up with TRBD1. This specimen consisted of unstimulated CD4+ T cells sorted from spleen or lymph node cells, obtained before intestinal transplant. The CDR3 region has the DNA TGTGCCAGCAGCCCACAGGGGGGGACTGAAGCTTTCTTT. It yields the protein CASSPQGGTEAFF. The complete variable domain, with remaining parts taken from reference TRBV14 and TRBJ1-1, reads EAGVTQFPSHSVIEKGQTVTLRCDPISGHDNLYWYRRVMGKEIKFLLHFVKESKQDESGMPNNRFLAERTGGTYSTLKVQPAELEDSGVYFCASSPQGGTEAFFGQGTRLTVV.